Following are 7 T cell receptor beta chains from one sample sequenced in a study of tumor-infiltrating lymphocytes in primary liver carcinoma. A primer in the constant region served to generate TCR beta cDNA from approximately 450 ng of total RNA. For TCR beta, libraries were produced by three nested multiplex PCR rounds using slightly modified ARM-PCR. Primers for the first two PCR rounds were TRBV1-TRBV30 forward primers and a C-beta reverse primer (10 cycles per round). TCRdb itself ran the multiplex PCR reads through MiXCR, one entry per CDR3 protein. The table lists approximately 330,000 distinct CDR3 sequences, roughly two thirds of them singletons. Unsorted whole blood served as the source of blood RNA, and germline DNA was extracted as well. Material for sequencing was peripheral blood. The receptors here all came from a man aged 35-49 years with primary liver carcinoma and hepatitis B virus infection.

For this clonotype: At one end, the junction sequence differs from germline, possibly due to a read error. The CDR3 sequence: CASSYSVDDQFF. CDR3 nucleotides: TGCGCCAGCAGCTACAGCGTGGATGACCAGTTCTTC. This chain connects TRBV5-1 to TRBJ2-1; D ambiguous. The CDR3 is made up of 12 amino acids. Germline values: CDR1 SGHRS, CDR2 YFSETQ.

In regard to this clonotype: The junction differs from germline at one of its ends, possibly a read error. The chain has TRBV6-5 and TRBJ1-1, with 9 bases identical to TRBD1. The CDR3 is made up of 13 amino acids. Germline CDR1 reads MNHEY; CDR2 reads SVGAGI. The CDR3 nucleotides read TGTACCAGCAGAGGGACAGGGTCGACTGAAGCTTTCTTT. This encodes CTSRGTGSTEAFF.

A remark on this clonotype: Because it lacks the conserved phenylalanine or tryptophan at the end, this CDR3 is likely a read error. This rearrangement joins TRBV11-3 to TRBJ2-7, with TRBD2 matching over 7 bases. The CDR3 has 15 residues. Germline V gene data show CDR1 as SGHNT and CDR2 as YENEEA. The CDR3 nucleotides read TGTGCCGGCAGCTTAGTGAGACTAGCTTCCTACGAGCAGTACTCC. It encodes CAGSLVRLASYEQYS.

This chain links TRBV6-2 or TRBV6-3 with TRBJ2-1; D ambiguous. The ends were cut back, 5 bases at V and 5 bases at J, with 7 bases in the middle. Germline V gene lookup returns CDR1 MNHEY and CDR2 SVGEGT. The CDR3 runs to 12 residues. The CDR3 spells CASSKLHNEQFF. The CDR3 DNA sequence: TGTGCCAGCAGTAAGCTTCACAATGAGCAGTTCTTC.

This clonotype has a count of ten or more. The CDR3 DNA is TGTGCCAGCAGTTCACCGGGGCTCGGGGAAAAACTGTTTTTT. It codes for CASSSPGLGEKLFF. The V and J genes are TRBV6-6 and TRBJ1-4, with a possible D match to TRBD1 (5 bases). Looked up from germline, CDR1 is MNHNY and CDR2 is SVGAGI (reference sequence). The CDR3 covers 14 residues. V lost 4 bases, J lost 8 bases, and 14 bases lay in between.

The CDR3 loop reads CASSVLGGANVLTF. The CDR3 DNA reads TGTGCCAGCAGTGTTCTCGGGGGGGCCAACGTCCTGACTTTC. The chain employs TRBV28 and TRBJ2-6; D gene ambiguous. CDR1 and CDR2 from the germline V gene are MDHEN and SYDVKM. CDR3 length equals 14 residues. Trimming removed 5 bases at V and 4 bases at J, with 9 bases between.

There are many counts of this clonotype. The V call is TRBV11-2, the J call TRBJ2-5; perhaps TRBD2 as D (5 bases). Per the germline V gene, CDR1 is SGHAT and CDR2 is FQNNGV. The CDR3 is 14 amino acids. V lost 1 base and J lost 5, with 11 bases in between. The CDR3 DNA is TGTGCCAGCAGCTTAGTCTCGAGGGAGGAGACCCAGTACTTC. Translated: CASSLVSREETQYF.